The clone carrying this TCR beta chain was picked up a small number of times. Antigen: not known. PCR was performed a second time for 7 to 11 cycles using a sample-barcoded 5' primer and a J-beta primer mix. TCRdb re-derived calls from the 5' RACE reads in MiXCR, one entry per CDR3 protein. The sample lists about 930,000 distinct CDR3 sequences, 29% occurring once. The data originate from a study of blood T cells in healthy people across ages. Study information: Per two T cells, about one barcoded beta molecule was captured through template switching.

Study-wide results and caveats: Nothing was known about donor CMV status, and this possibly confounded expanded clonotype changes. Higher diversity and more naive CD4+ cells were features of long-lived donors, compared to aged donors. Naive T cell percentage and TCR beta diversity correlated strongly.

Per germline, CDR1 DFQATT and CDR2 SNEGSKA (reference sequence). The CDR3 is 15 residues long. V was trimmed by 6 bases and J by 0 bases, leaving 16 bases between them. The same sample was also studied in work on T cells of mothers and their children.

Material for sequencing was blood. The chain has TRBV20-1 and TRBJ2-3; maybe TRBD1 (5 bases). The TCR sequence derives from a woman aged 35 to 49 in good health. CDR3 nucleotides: TGCAGTGCCTCACAGGCCTACTCTAGCACAGATACGCAGTATTTT. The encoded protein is CSASQAYSSTDTQYF.